These T cell receptor beta chains were read from a single sample in a study of blood T cell repertoires in COVID-19. The assay was immunoSEQ multiplex PCR, and TCRdb's table has in-frame clones only and misses some. The repertoire has some 250,000 clones, 75% to 90% of them found once; the top ten carry about 3.1%. The specimen sequenced was peripheral blood. The receptors shown here come from a woman in her 30s who had recovered from COVID-19. CDR3s include the opening cysteine and the closing phenylalanine or tryptophan. Each record gives: CDR3 protein, CDR3 DNA, V gene, clone size, J gene, D gene. D genes are given only for firm matches. Clone size is shown for a subset of rows, as once, few, many or a class of expanded clone.

CDR3 protein: CASSPLAGGTDNEQFF
CDR3 DNA: TGTGCCAGCAGCCCTCTAGCGGGGGGGACGGACAATGAGCAGTTCTTC
V gene: TRBV3-1/TRBV3-2
clone size: -
J gene: TRBJ2-1
D gene: TRBD2

CDR3 protein: CASNILAGGRETQYF
CDR3 DNA: TGTGCCAGCAACATCCTAGCGGGGGGGAGAGAGACCCAGTACTTC
V gene: TRBV2
clone size: -
J gene: TRBJ2-5
D gene: TRBD2

CDR3 protein: CASSSQGPYEQYF
CDR3 DNA: TGTGCCAGCAGTTCACAGGGGCCCTACGAGCAGTACTTC
V gene: TRBV12-3/TRBV12-4
clone size: -
J gene: TRBJ2-7
D gene: TRBD1

CDR3 protein: CASSPPTGTYYEQYF
CDR3 DNA: TGTGCCAGCAGTCCTCCAACAGGCACCTACTACGAGCAGTACTTC
V gene: TRBV6-6
clone size: -
J gene: TRBJ2-7
D gene: -

CDR3 protein: CASSQDQGAPYEQYF
CDR3 DNA: TGCGCCAGCAGCCAAGACCAGGGGGCTCCTTACGAGCAGTACTTC
V gene: TRBV4-3
clone size: once
J gene: TRBJ2-7
D gene: TRBD1

CDR3 protein: CASKVGQALPGQTTYEQYF
CDR3 DNA: TGTGCCAGCAAGGTTGGTCAGGCTTTACCGGGACAGACAACCTACGAGCAGTACTTC
V gene: TRBV2
clone size: -
J gene: TRBJ2-7
D gene: TRBD1

CDR3 protein: CASSQEGQGAYNEQFF
CDR3 DNA: TGTGCCAGCAGCCAAGAAGGACAGGGGGCATACAATGAGCAGTTCTTC
V gene: TRBV4-2
clone size: -
J gene: TRBJ2-1
D gene: TRBD1

CDR3 protein: CASSSQGNPLHF
CDR3 DNA: TGTGCCAGCAGCTCTCAGGGGAATCCCCTCCACTTT
V gene: TRBV7-2
clone size: -
J gene: TRBJ1-6
D gene: -

CDR3 protein: CASSMSGQGKNFGGYTF
CDR3 DNA: TGTGCCAGTAGTATGTCCGGACAGGGGAAGAATTTTGGTGGCTACACCTTC
V gene: TRBV19
clone size: once
J gene: TRBJ1-2
D gene: TRBD1

CDR3 protein: CASSQRTSGGVYNEQFF
CDR3 DNA: TGTGCCAGCAGCCAAAGGACTAGCGGGGGGGTCTACAATGAGCAGTTCTTC
V gene: TRBV3-1/TRBV3-2
clone size: -
J gene: TRBJ2-1
D gene: TRBD2

CDR3 protein: CASTAPTGKGTDTQYF
CDR3 DNA: TGTGCCAGCACCGCCCCCACAGGGAAGGGCACAGATACGCAGTATTTT
V gene: TRBV2
clone size: once
J gene: TRBJ2-3
D gene: -

CDR3 protein: CASSARQGGGYGYTF
CDR3 DNA: TGTGCCAGCAGTGCGCGACAGGGAGGAGGGTATGGCTACACCTTC
V gene: TRBV27
clone size: -
J gene: TRBJ1-2
D gene: TRBD1

CDR3 protein: CASSVGPRTEAFF
CDR3 DNA: TGTGCCAGCAGTGTAGGTCCCAGGACTGAAGCTTTCTTT
V gene: TRBV2
clone size: -
J gene: TRBJ1-1
D gene: -

CDR3 protein: CAPGTTGTNQPQHF
CDR3 DNA: TGTGCCCCGGGAACGACAGGCACCAATCAGCCCCAGCATTTT
V gene: TRBV21-1
clone size: -
J gene: TRBJ1-5
D gene: -

CDR3 protein: CASSSSVGKNTEAFF
CDR3 DNA: TGTGCCAGCAGCTCCTCAGTGGGCAAGAACACTGAAGCTTTCTTT
V gene: TRBV7-3
clone size: -
J gene: TRBJ1-1
D gene: -

CDR3 protein: CASSLLSGGLQETQYF
CDR3 DNA: TGTGCCAGCAGTTTACTTAGCGGGGGCCTACAAGAGACCCAGTACTTC
V gene: TRBV27
clone size: -
J gene: TRBJ2-5
D gene: TRBD2

CDR3 protein: CASSSSQGAGHRVLYEQYF
CDR3 DNA: TGTGCCAGCAGCTCCTCGCAGGGGGCAGGGCACCGGGTGTTATACGAGCAGTACTTC
V gene: TRBV7-2
clone size: -
J gene: TRBJ2-7
D gene: TRBD1

CDR3 protein: CASSFQGSGANVLTF
CDR3 DNA: TGTGCCAGCAGCTTTCAGGGTTCTGGGGCCAACGTCCTGACTTTC
V gene: TRBV7-3
clone size: -
J gene: TRBJ2-6
D gene: -

CDR3 protein: CASSEGIHRGYLDEQYF
CDR3 DNA: TGTGCCAGCAGTGAAGGAATCCATAGAGGCTATCTGGACGAGCAGTACTTC
V gene: TRBV6-1
clone size: -
J gene: TRBJ2-7
D gene: -

CDR3 protein: CASSVGSQGTGEQYF
CDR3 DNA: TGTGCCAGCAGCGTAGGGTCCCAGGGGACGGGAGAGCAGTACTTC
V gene: TRBV9
clone size: -
J gene: TRBJ2-7
D gene: -

CDR3 protein: CASSAKDRAGEKLFF
CDR3 DNA: TGTGCCAGCAGTGCAAAGGACAGGGCAGGAGAAAAACTGTTTTTT
V gene: TRBV2
clone size: -
J gene: TRBJ1-4
D gene: TRBD1

CDR3 protein: CASSQDLAGEETQYF
CDR3 DNA: TGCGCCAGCAGCCAAGATCTAGCGGGAGAAGAGACCCAGTACTTC
V gene: TRBV4-3
clone size: -
J gene: TRBJ2-5
D gene: TRBD2

CDR3 protein: CASRVAGIYGYTF
CDR3 DNA: TGCGCCAGCAGAGTCGCAGGTATCTATGGCTACACCTTC
V gene: TRBV5-1
clone size: -
J gene: TRBJ1-2
D gene: -

CDR3 protein: CASSSGQGLDGEQFF
CDR3 DNA: TGTGCCAGCAGCTCCGGACAGGGGTTAGACGGTGAGCAGTTCTTC
V gene: TRBV7-2
clone size: -
J gene: TRBJ2-1
D gene: TRBD1

CDR3 protein: CASSGRADADTQYF
CDR3 DNA: TGTGCCAGCAGCGGGCGGGCTGACGCAGATACGCAGTATTTT
V gene: TRBV13
clone size: -
J gene: TRBJ2-3
D gene: -

CDR3 protein: CASSEGPSGGLRYGYTF
CDR3 DNA: TGTGCCAGCAGCGAAGGCCCGTCAGGGGGCCTCCGTTATGGCTACACCTTC
V gene: TRBV7-2
clone size: -
J gene: TRBJ1-2
D gene: TRBD1

CDR3 protein: CASSLVIGVHEQYF
CDR3 DNA: TGTGCCAGCAGCTTAGTAATAGGGGTCCACGAGCAGTACTTC
V gene: TRBV7-9
clone size: -
J gene: TRBJ2-7
D gene: -

CDR3 protein: CASSPRTGQGGLDEQFF
CDR3 DNA: TGTGCCAGTAGTCCCCGCACGGGACAGGGGGGTTTGGATGAGCAGTTCTTC
V gene: TRBV19
clone size: few
J gene: TRBJ2-1
D gene: TRBD1

CDR3 protein: CASRTPGTGEAFF
CDR3 DNA: TGTGCCAGCAGAACCCCCGGGACAGGGGAGGCTTTCTTT
V gene: TRBV6-5
clone size: -
J gene: TRBJ1-1
D gene: TRBD1

CDR3 protein: CASSQEPGPSTDTQYF
CDR3 DNA: TGCGCCAGCAGCCAAGAACCAGGGCCTAGCACAGATACGCAGTATTTT
V gene: TRBV4-3
clone size: -
J gene: TRBJ2-3
D gene: -

CDR3 protein: CASSCLQREGYGYTF
CDR3 DNA: TGTGCCAGCAGCTGCCTCCAGCGGGAGGGCTATGGCTACACCTTC
V gene: TRBV13
clone size: few
J gene: TRBJ1-2
D gene: -

CDR3 protein: CASSFRGETQYF
CDR3 DNA: TGTGCCAGCAGTTTCCGGGGAGAGACCCAGTACTTC
V gene: TRBV6-2/TRBV6-3
clone size: -
J gene: TRBJ2-5
D gene: -

CDR3 protein: CASSTGLAGGPLNEQFF
CDR3 DNA: TGCGCCAGCAGCACTGGACTAGCGGGGGGGCCCTTGAATGAGCAGTTCTTC
V gene: TRBV5-1
clone size: -
J gene: TRBJ2-1
D gene: TRBD2

CDR3 protein: CASSVAVQGNTEAFF
CDR3 DNA: TGTGCCAGCAGCGTAGCGGTCCAGGGGAACACTGAAGCTTTCTTT
V gene: TRBV9
clone size: -
J gene: TRBJ1-1
D gene: -

CDR3 protein: CASSYQDRLGILNTEAFF
CDR3 DNA: TGTGCCAGCAGTTACCAGGACAGACTTGGGATCCTGAACACTGAAGCTTTCTTT
V gene: TRBV6-2/TRBV6-3
clone size: -
J gene: TRBJ1-1
D gene: -

CDR3 protein: CASSQYRGTGGSGNTIYF
CDR3 DNA: TGCGCCAGCAGCCAATACAGGGGTACAGGGGGCTCTGGAAACACCATATATTTT
V gene: TRBV4-3
clone size: -
J gene: TRBJ1-3
D gene: TRBD1

CDR3 protein: CASSPRGGEFTDTQYF
CDR3 DNA: TGTGCCAGCAGCCCGCGGGGGGGCGAATTCACAGATACGCAGTATTTT
V gene: TRBV7-2
clone size: -
J gene: TRBJ2-3
D gene: TRBD2

CDR3 protein: CASSLGGLGAETQYF
CDR3 DNA: TGTGCCAGCAGCTTGGGGGGACTAGGGGCTGAGACCCAGTACTTC
V gene: TRBV5-6
clone size: -
J gene: TRBJ2-5
D gene: TRBD2

CDR3 protein: CASSLTGQGTDTQYF
CDR3 DNA: TGTGCCAGCAGCTTGACGGGACAGGGGACAGATACGCAGTATTTT
V gene: TRBV5-4
clone size: once
J gene: TRBJ2-3
D gene: TRBD1

CDR3 protein: CASSQERESPYEQYF
CDR3 DNA: TGTGCCAGCAGCCAAGAGAGGGAATCCCCCTACGAGCAGTACTTC
V gene: TRBV4-2
clone size: -
J gene: TRBJ2-7
D gene: -

CDR3 protein: CSVEPRAGEQYF
CDR3 DNA: TGCAGCGTTGAACCCAGGGCGGGGGAGCAGTACTTC
V gene: TRBV29-1
clone size: -
J gene: TRBJ2-7
D gene: -

CDR3 protein: CASSRDSYTGELFF
CDR3 DNA: TGTGCCAGCAGCAGGGACTCCTACACCGGGGAGCTGTTTTTT
V gene: TRBV5-4
clone size: -
J gene: TRBJ2-2
D gene: -

CDR3 protein: CASTRVGTGVDEQYF
CDR3 DNA: TGTGCCAGCACTAGAGTGGGGACAGGGGTTGACGAGCAGTACTTC
V gene: TRBV6-5
clone size: -
J gene: TRBJ2-7
D gene: TRBD1

CDR3 protein: CASSQVARGNYGYTF
CDR3 DNA: TGTGCCAGCAGCCAAGTGGCCAGGGGTAACTATGGCTACACCTTC
V gene: TRBV3-1/TRBV3-2
clone size: -
J gene: TRBJ1-2
D gene: -

CDR3 protein: CASSEEAGGPNIQYF
CDR3 DNA: TGTGCCAGCAGTGAAGAGGCGGGAGGCCCAAACATTCAGTACTTC
V gene: TRBV6-1
clone size: once
J gene: TRBJ2-4
D gene: TRBD2

CDR3 protein: CASSLELQGAFSPLHF
CDR3 DNA: TGTGCCAGCAGCTTAGAGCTCCAGGGGGCTTTCTCACCCCTCCACTTT
V gene: TRBV7-8
clone size: -
J gene: TRBJ1-6
D gene: TRBD1

CDR3 protein: CASSDGQGGDGYTF
CDR3 DNA: TGTGCCAGCAGTGATGGACAGGGCGGGGATGGCTACACCTTC
V gene: TRBV6-4
clone size: many
J gene: TRBJ1-2
D gene: TRBD1

CDR3 protein: CASSLRSLNTEAFF
CDR3 DNA: TGCGCCAGCAGCCTTAGGAGTCTGAACACTGAAGCTTTCTTT
V gene: TRBV5-1
clone size: -
J gene: TRBJ1-1
D gene: -

CDR3 protein: CASSESKGLAGYNEQFF
CDR3 DNA: TGCGCCAGCAGTGAGTCGAAGGGACTAGCGGGATACAATGAGCAGTTCTTC
V gene: TRBV10-2
clone size: -
J gene: TRBJ2-1
D gene: TRBD2

CDR3 protein: CSVSESYEQYF
CDR3 DNA: TGCAGCGTTAGTGAGTCCTACGAGCAGTACTTC
V gene: TRBV29-1
clone size: -
J gene: TRBJ2-7
D gene: -

CDR3 protein: CASSPGQGGNEKLFF
CDR3 DNA: TGTGCCAGCAGCCCAGGACAGGGCGGGAATGAAAAACTGTTTTTT
V gene: TRBV5-4
clone size: -
J gene: TRBJ1-4
D gene: TRBD1

CDR3 protein: CASSPRQGVSTEAFF
CDR3 DNA: TGTGCCAGCAGTCCCAGACAGGGGGTGAGCACTGAAGCTTTCTTT
V gene: TRBV6-5
clone size: -
J gene: TRBJ1-1
D gene: TRBD1

CDR3 protein: CASSPDRDPSYEQYF
CDR3 DNA: TGTGCCAGCTCACCTGACAGGGATCCCTCCTACGAGCAGTACTTC
V gene: TRBV18
clone size: few
J gene: TRBJ2-7
D gene: TRBD1